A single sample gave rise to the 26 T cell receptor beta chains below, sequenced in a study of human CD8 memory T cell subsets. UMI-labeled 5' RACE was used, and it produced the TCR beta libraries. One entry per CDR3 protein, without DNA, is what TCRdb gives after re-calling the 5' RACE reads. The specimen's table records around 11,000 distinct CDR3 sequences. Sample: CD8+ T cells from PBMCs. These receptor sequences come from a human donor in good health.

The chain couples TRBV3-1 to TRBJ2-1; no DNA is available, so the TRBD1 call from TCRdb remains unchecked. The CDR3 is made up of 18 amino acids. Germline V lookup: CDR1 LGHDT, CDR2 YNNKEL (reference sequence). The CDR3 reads CASSHGTGHPSSYNEQFF.

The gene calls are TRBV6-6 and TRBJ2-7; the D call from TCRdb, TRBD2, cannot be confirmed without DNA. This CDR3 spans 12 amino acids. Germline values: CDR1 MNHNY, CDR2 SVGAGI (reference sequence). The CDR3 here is CASSPTRIEQYF.

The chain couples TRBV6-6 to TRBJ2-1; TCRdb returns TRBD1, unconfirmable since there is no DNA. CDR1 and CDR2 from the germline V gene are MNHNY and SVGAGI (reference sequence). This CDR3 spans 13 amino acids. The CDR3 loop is CASSIQGYNEQFF.

The CDR3 spells CASSDRLAGGSYEQFF. The rearrangement joins TRBV5-1 to TRBJ2-1; TCRdb returns TRBD2, unconfirmable since there is no DNA. This CDR3 spans 16 amino acids. Looked up from germline, CDR1 is SGHRS and CDR2 is YFSETQ.

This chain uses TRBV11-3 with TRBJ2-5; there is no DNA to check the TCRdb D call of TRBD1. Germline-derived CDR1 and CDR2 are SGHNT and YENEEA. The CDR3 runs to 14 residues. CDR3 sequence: CASSFSTLAETQYF.

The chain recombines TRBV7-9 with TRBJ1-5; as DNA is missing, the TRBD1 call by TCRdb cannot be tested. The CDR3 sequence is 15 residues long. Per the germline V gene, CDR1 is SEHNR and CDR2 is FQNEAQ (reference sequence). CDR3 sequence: CASSLGTEDNQPQHF.

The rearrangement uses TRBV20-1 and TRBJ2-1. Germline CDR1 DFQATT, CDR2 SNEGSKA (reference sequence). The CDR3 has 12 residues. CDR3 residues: CSARGDGNEQFF.

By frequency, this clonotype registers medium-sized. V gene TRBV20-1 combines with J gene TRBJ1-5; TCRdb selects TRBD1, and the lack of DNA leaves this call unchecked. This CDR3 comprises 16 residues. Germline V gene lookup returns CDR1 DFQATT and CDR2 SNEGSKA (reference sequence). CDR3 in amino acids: CSASDTGTGRASAQHF.

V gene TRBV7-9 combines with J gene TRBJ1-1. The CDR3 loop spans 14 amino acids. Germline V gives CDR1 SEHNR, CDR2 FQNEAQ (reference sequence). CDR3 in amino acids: CASSLPSFVEGAFF. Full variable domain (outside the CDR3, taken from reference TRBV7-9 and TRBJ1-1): DTGVSQNPRHKITKRGQNVTFRCDPISEHNRLYWYRQTLGQGPEFLTYFQNEAQLEKSRLLSDRFSAERPKGSFSTLEIQRTEQGDSAMYLCASSLPSFVEGAFFGQGTRLTVV.

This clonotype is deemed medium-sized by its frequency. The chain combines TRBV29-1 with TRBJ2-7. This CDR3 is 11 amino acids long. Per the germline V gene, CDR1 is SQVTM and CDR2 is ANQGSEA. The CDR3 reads CSVVRDYEQYF.

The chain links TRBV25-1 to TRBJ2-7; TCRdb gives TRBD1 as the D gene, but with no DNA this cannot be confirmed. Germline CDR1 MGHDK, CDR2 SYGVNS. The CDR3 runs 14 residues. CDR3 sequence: CASSGWTGSYEQYF.

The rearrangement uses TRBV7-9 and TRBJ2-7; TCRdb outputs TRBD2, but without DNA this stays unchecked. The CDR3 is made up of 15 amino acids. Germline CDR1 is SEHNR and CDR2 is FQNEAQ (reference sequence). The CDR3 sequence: CASSARVAGSYEQYF.

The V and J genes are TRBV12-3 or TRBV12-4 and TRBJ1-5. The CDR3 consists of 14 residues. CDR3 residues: CASSQDYSNQPQHF.

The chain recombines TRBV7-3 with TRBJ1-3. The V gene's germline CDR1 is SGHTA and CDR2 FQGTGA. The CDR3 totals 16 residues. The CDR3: CASSASTSNSGNTIYF.

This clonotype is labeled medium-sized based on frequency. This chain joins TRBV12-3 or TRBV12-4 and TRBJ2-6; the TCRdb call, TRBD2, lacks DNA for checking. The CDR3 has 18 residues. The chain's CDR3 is CASSLGLAGVTEANVLTF.

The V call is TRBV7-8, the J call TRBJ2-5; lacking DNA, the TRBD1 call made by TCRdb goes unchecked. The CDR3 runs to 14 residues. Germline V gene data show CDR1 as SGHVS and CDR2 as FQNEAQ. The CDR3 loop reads CASSVTGTGETQYF.

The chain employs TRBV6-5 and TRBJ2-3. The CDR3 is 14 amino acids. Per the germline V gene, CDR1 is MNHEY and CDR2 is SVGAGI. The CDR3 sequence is CASSYSADTDTQYF.

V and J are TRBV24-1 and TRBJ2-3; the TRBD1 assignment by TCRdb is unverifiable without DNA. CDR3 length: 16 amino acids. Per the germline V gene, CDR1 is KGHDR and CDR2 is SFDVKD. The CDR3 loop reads CATSDYAGTSTDTQYF.

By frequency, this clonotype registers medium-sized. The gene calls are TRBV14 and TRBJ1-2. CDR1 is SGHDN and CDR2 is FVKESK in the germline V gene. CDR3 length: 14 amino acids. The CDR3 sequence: CASSQDLADYGYTF.

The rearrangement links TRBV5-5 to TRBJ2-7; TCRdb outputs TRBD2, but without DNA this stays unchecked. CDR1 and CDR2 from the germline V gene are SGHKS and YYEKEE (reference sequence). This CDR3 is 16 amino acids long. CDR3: CASSGGTSGHFYEQYF.

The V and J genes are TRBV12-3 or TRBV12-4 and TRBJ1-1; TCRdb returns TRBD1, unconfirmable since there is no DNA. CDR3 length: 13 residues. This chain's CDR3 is CASSPPGDTEAFF.

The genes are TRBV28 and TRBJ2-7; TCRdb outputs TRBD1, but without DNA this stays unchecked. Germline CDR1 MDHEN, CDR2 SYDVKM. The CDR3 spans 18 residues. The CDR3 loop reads CASTHRLLRDQPTYEQYF.

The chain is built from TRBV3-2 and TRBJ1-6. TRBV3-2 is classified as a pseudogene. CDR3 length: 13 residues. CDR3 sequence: CASSSDGNSPLHF.

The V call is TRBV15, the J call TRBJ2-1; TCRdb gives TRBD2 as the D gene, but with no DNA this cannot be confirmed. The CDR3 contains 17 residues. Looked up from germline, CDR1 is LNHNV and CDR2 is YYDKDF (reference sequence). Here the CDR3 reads CATSREGSGLTLGEQFF.

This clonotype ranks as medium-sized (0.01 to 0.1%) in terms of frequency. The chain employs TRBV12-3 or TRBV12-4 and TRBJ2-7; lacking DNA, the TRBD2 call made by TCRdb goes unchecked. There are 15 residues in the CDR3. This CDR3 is CASSRGTSGAYEQYF.

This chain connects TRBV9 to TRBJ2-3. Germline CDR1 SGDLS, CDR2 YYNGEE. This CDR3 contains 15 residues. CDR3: CASSVETTGTDTQYF. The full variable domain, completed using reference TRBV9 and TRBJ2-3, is DSGVTQTPKHLITATGQRVTLRCSPRSGDLSVYWYQQSLDQGLQFLIQYYNGEERAKGNILERFSAQQFPDLHSELNLSSLELGDSALYFCASSVETTGTDTQYFGPGTRLTVL.